Below, one T cell receptor (beta chain) is given with its context. Within the sample, other DNA sequences also encode this same CDR3. Here immunoSEQ multiplex PCR was the method, and the copy in TCRdb shows in-frame clones only, minus some. The sample has over 2 million clones, just under 95% seen once. The record originates from a study of shared clonotypes between healthy human individuals. Trimming left V 1 base short and J 4 bases short, with 7 bases between. The CDR3 loop spans 13 amino acids. Germline V gene sequence: CDR1 SGHRS, CDR2 YFSETQ. This receptor was identified in a man aged 18 to 29 in good health. Some clones in this sample may be carry-over from other donors' samples. The rearrangement links TRBV5-1 to TRBJ2-3; weak D call: TRBD1 (6 bases). Sequences were obtained from naive CD4+ T cells from PBMCs. Regarding subset: CD45RA+ positively selected. For the CDR3, the DNA is TGCGCCAGCAGCTTGCAGGGGCCAGATACGCAGTATTTT. This gives the protein CASSLQGPDTQYF. The variable domain in full, with the rest retrieved from reference TRBV5-1 and TRBJ2-3, is KAGVTQTPRYLIKTRGQQVTLSCSPISGHRSVSWYQQTPGQGLQFLFEYFSETQRNKGNFPGRFSGRQFSNSRSEMNVSTLELGDSALYLCASSLQGPDTQYFGPGTRLTVL.